The clone carrying this T cell receptor beta chain has just one count. The CDR3 loop spans 16 amino acids. Germline trimming cut 3 bases from V and 2 bases from J; bases unmatched to any gene: 6. Germline loops: CDR1 SGHDT, CDR2 YYEEEE. This sample stems from a study of blood T cell repertoires in COVID-19. Repertoires were generated with immunoSEQ multiplex PCR, while TCRdb's copy carries only in-frame clones and drops some. The table has roughly 75,000 clones, about four fifths seen once. The rearrangement uses TRBV5-6 and TRBJ2-5; 11 bases are a match to TRBD2. This TCR was sampled from a man aged 65 to 79 with acute or convalescent COVID-19. The sample consisted of peripheral blood. The CDR3 nucleotides are TGTGCCAGCAGCTGGACTAGCGGGCCCTCGCAAGAGACCCAGTACTTC. Translated, it gives CASSWTSGPSQETQYF.